The table lists the clone carrying this TCR beta chain with a count of one. Its cognate antigen is unknown. Corrective heart surgery yielded the resections from which the thymus tissue came. These data originate in a study of human thymus T cells. Sequencing was performed with immunoSEQ multiplex PCR; in TCRdb, only in-frame clones are kept and a portion is missing. Seen here are about 78,000 clones, around 96% observed once, and the top ten hold 0.031%. The CDR3 is 15 amino acids. Germline CDR1 is SGHKS and CDR2 is YYEKEE (reference sequence). V lost 1 base and J lost 4, with 14 bases in between. The study, taken as a whole, reports: V and J gene usage appeared biased in thymic and blood repertoires. Thymic repertoires overlap heavily among unrelated individuals, related research has reported.

The receptor comes from a boy under two years old with a congenital heart defect but otherwise immunologically healthy. The chain uses TRBV5-5 and TRBJ1-1; TRBD1 is a possible D gene (6 bases). Sample: thymus tissue. The CDR3 region is CASSLYNLTGTEAFF. The CDR3 region has the DNA TGTGCCAGCAGCTTGTATAATCTGACAGGCACTGAAGCTTTCTTT.